The 4 T cell receptor beta chains in this list originate from one sample, sequenced in a study of shared clonotypes between healthy human individuals. The protocol was immunoSEQ multiplex PCR, while the TCRdb copy is restricted to in-frame clones and leaves out a portion. The repertoire holds approximately 2.1 million clones, with 90% to 95% as singletons. The specimen sequenced was naive CD4+ T cells from PBMCs. The subset: CD45RA+ positively selected. Receptors were obtained from a man between 18 and 35 years old in good health. Some clones in this sample may be carry-over from other donors' samples.

This rearrangement joins TRBV5-1 to TRBJ2-7; unclear D gene. Deletions cut 0 bases from V and 7 bases from J, with 11 bases between. Germline V lookup: CDR1 SGHRS, CDR2 YFSETQ. This CDR3 region has 13 residues. DNA for the CDR3: TGCGCCAGCAGCTTGGATAGGGTACGGGAGCAGTACTTC. Translated: CASSLDRVREQYF.

This chain connects TRBV28 to TRBJ2-7; D may be TRBD1 or TRBD2 (5 bases each). CDR1 is MDHEN, CDR2 SYDVKM, per germline. The V end was cut by 6 bases, the J end by 5 bases, with 17 bases between. The CDR3 length is 14 residues. The CDR3 protein is CASRTEEGRDEQYF. The DNA of the CDR3 is TGTGCCAGCAGGACTGAAGAGGGCAGGGACGAGCAGTACTTC.

The chain couples TRBV4-3 to TRBJ2-1; D is unclear. This CDR3 is built from 14 residues. Germline V gives CDR1 LGHNA, CDR2 YSLEER. Trimming shortened V by 3 bases and J by 9 bases, and 15 bases separated the two germline ends. CDR3 amino acids: CASSHRLIAAEQFF. Here the CDR3 DNA reads TGCGCCAGCAGCCACCGCCTAATAGCAGCTGAGCAGTTCTTC.

CDR3 nucleotides: TGTGCCAGCAGCTGGAGAGTAGGGGGCTACGAGCAGTACTTC. Translation gives CASSWRVGGYEQYF. V is TRBV27 and J is TRBJ2-7, with D possibly matching TRBD1 (6 bases). CDR1 and CDR2 (germline): MNHEY, SMNVEV (reference sequence). V dropped 6 bases and J dropped 3 bases, with 15 bases sitting between them. The CDR3 has 14 amino acids.